This T cell receptor (beta chain) was recorded in a study of T cells after yellow fever vaccination (dated by TCRdb to the late 2010s). General notes on the study: Libraries from fractions with low cell numbers were prepared with the SMART-Seq v4 Ultra Low Input RNA kit. The cohort comprised two healthy male donors, one aged 18 to 29 and one aged 30 to 39 years. Blood was drawn at multiple timepoints before and after primary and secondary immunization, with bulk PBMC replicates and cell subsets isolated. To follow T-cell clones before and after primary and booster YFV17D yellow fever vaccination, bulk TCR alpha and beta repertoires were sequenced over time. The investigation overall reported the following: FACS-sorted repertoires could contain abundant contaminating clonotypes from the bulk population, so computational filtering was required. After the booster, most of the clones that had expanded following primary vaccination were detected again (about 95% of CD4 and around 87% of CD8), which suggests that memory was broadly maintained. A small fraction of clonotypes showed up in both the CD4 and CD8 compartments, probably as a result of convergent recombination. The study included only a couple of donors, which limits how far the findings can be generalized. Compared with the primary T-cell response, the secondary T-cell response was faster but weaker, reaching its peak on day 5 rather than on day 15.

At least ten counts were recorded for this clonotype. Its binding antigen is unknown. No per-base quality is available; no much larger clone lies one base away. The meaning of the sample's treatment or condition label: live attenuated yellow fever vaccine strain. A standard Ficoll-Paque protocol was used to isolate PBMCs from peripheral blood. Dynabeads CD4 and CD8 positive selection kits were used to isolate CD4 and CD8 T-cell fractions. TriZol was used to extract RNA from bulk PBMCs, from CD4 and CD8 fractions, and from dextramer-positive and dextramer-negative fractions. Trimming removed 6 bases from V and 5 bases from J; the gene matches leave 10 bases unexplained. Reading from cysteine to phenylalanine, the CDR3 counts 15 amino acids. Here the CDR3 DNA is all that survives: 45 bases in frame from base 1. CDR1 and CDR2 are read off the germline V gene as SGHTA and FQGNSA. Synthesis of TCR cDNA relied on 5'RACE template switching, a step that introduced a universal primer site along with unique molecular identifiers. Priming of cDNA synthesis was performed from both the TCR alpha and TCR beta constant segments. Two PCR steps were used to amplify libraries, with sample barcodes and sequencing adapters being added in the second step. Sequencing of libraries was performed on Illumina HiSeq 2500 (2x100 bp) or NovaSeq (2x150 bp). The paper's processing steps were these. MIGEC was used to demultiplex reads and collapse the reads into UMI consensus sequences, and MiXCR was used for V(D)J alignment. Clonotypes responding to the vaccine were identified with edgeR on replicate PBMC samples, with the criteria of FDR below 0.01 and a log2 fold change above 5 up to day 15. Bulk clonotypes were assigned CD4 or CD8 identity according to which sequenced CD4 or CD8 repertoire held them at higher abundance. TCRdb reprocessed the public reads (quality trimming at Q25 with fastp, clone calling with MiXCR) and kept in-frame beta chains. Each entry is one CDR3 protein sequence, shown with its most common DNA and genes. It is TCRdb's table, rather than the study itself, that gives the V and J calls and clone size. This sample is represented by 110,000 or so distinct CDR3 sequences; more than 5.5% of them were singletons. Together, the top ten hold 2.5% to 3.5% of the sample.

The clonotype originates from a man aged 18-30 years who received the YFV17D yellow fever vaccine. The sequence is built from TRBV7-2 and TRBJ2-3; TRBD2 fits 8 bases in the junction. The specimen comprised CD4+ T cells sorted from PBMCs, sampled roughly seven weeks after the first yellow fever vaccination. The CDR3 reads as follows: CASRPPAGGKDTQYF. The bases read TGTGCCAGCAGGCCCCCGGCGGGGGGCAAAGATACGCAGTATTTT.